This TCR beta chain was captured by sequencing in a study of cytomegalovirus exposure and HLA in healthy donors. Study details: Researchers found that under 90% of fewer than 450 genotyped donors fell within the Caucasian-associated ancestry cluster. Study-level results: TCR beta V- and J-gene trimming was later associated with a missense DCLRE1C variant.

This CDR3 contains 15 residues. V was clipped by 1 base and J by 0 bases, with 13 bases between them. Germline CDR1 is SQVTM and CDR2 is ANQGSEA. This PCR relied on a set of 60 Vbeta primers and 13 Jbeta primers. The repertoire was sequenced with immunoSEQ multiplex PCR; TCRdb's copy has only in-frame clones and lacks some. Of 150,000 to 200,000 clones in the sample, roughly 85% were seen once. A remark on this clone: Its specificity is unknown.

Despite likely unrecorded immune exposures, the donors were nominally healthy at the time of sampling. The material sequenced was PBMCs. This chain links TRBV29-1 with TRBJ2-7; D unresolved. The origin of this receptor is a man aged 18 to 29 in good health and CMV-seropositive. As DNA, the CDR3 is TGCAGCGTTGAAGCCGAGACATTGACCTCCTACGAGCAGTACTTC. Residues: CSVEAETLTSYEQYF.